This T cell receptor beta chain comes out of a study of cytomegalovirus exposure and HLA in healthy donors. Using immunoSEQ multiplex PCR, the repertoire was profiled, and TCRdb retains in-frame clones only, with some absent. This table has under 250,000 clones, around nine tenths appearing once. For this clone: Its specificity is not known.

Germline V gene data show CDR1 as SQVTM and CDR2 as ANQGSEA. V gave up 3 bases and J gave up 8 bases, with 10 bases separating them. The CDR3 is 11 amino acids. Study results and limitations: Some TCR beta chains (roughly 160 of them) were listed as cytomegalovirus-associated.

This receptor was obtained from a woman aged 18-30 years in good health and CMV-seronegative. The rearrangement joins TRBV29-1 to TRBJ1-1; D ambiguous. Sequencing was performed on PBMCs. The CDR3 DNA reads TGCAGCGTTGATGTTCGCGGAGAAGCTTTCTTT. Translation gives CSVDVRGEAFF.